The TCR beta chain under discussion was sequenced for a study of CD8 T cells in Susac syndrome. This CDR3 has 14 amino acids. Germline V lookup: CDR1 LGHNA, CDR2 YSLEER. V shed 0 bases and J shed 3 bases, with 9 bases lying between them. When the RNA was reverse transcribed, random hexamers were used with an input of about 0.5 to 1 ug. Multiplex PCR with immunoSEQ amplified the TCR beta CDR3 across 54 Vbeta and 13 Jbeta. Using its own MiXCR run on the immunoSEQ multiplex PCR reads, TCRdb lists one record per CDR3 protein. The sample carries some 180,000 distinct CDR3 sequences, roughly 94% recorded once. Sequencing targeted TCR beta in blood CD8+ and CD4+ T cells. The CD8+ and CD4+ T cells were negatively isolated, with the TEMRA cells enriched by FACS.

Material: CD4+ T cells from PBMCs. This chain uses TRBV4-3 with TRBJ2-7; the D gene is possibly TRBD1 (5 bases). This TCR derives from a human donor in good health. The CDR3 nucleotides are TGCGCCAGCAGCCAAGAACCAGGGCTCTACGAGCAGTACTTC. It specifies CASSQEPGLYEQYF.